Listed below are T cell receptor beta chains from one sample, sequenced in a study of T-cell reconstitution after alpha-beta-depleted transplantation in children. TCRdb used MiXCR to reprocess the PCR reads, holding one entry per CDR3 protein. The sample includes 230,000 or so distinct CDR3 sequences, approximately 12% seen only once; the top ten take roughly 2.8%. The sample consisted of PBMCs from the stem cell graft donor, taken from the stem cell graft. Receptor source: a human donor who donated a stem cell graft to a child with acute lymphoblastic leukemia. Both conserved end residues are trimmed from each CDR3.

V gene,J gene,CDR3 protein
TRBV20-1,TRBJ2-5,SASRGRDQETQY
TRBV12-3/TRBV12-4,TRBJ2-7,ASASDSWSSYEQY
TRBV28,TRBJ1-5,ASSLRPYGRGDQPQH
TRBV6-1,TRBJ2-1,ASSEHGGGGEQF
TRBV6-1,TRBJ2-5,ASRAVGTPQRETQY
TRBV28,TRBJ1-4,ASSSGVGANEKLF
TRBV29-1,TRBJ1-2,SVDVGYT
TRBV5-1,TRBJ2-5,ASSPAGRQPQETQY
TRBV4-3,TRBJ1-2,ASSQGRGHGYT
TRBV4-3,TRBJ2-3,ASSFTGGTDTQY
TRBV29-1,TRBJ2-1,SVGLAYNEQF
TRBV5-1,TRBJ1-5,ASSLGSANQPQH
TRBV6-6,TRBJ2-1,ASSYSATLAQF
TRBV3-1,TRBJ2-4,ASTQEYSWGNEAKNIQY
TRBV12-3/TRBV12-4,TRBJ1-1,ASSSSDRGLRYTEAF
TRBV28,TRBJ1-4,ASSRPWTDATNEKLF
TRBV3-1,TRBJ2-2,ASRQAAPTGELF
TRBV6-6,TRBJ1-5,ARLNQPQH
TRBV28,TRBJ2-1,ASSWDRGYNEQF